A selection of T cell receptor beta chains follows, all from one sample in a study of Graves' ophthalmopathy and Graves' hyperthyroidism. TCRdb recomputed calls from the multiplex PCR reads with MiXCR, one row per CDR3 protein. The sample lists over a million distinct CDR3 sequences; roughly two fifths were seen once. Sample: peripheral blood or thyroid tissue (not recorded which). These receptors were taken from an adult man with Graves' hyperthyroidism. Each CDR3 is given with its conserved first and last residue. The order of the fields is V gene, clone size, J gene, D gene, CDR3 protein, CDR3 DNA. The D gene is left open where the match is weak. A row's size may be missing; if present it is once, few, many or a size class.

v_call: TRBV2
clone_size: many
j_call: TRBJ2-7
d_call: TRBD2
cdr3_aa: CASLRAGTVYEQYF
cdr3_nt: TGTGCCAGCCTTAGAGCGGGAACGGTTTACGAGCAGTACTTC

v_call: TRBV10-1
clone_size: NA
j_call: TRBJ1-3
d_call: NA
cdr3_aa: CASSTGTGGDTIYF
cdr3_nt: TGCGCCAGCTCGACGGGAACGGGAGGAGACACCATATATTTT

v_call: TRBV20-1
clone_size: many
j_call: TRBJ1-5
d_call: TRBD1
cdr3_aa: CSAWDRGGNQPQHF
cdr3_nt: TGCAGTGCTTGGGACAGGGGCGGCAATCAGCCCCAGCATTTT

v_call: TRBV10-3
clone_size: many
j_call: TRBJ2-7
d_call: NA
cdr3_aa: CAISGADRNPYEQYF
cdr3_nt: TGTGCCATCAGTGGGGCCGACAGGAACCCTTACGAGCAGTACTTC

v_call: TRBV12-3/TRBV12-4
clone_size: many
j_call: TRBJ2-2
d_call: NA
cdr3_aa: CASRKDNTGELFF
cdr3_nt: TGTGCCAGCAGGAAGGATAACACCGGGGAGCTGTTTTTT

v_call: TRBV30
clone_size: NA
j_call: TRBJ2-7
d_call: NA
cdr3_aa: CAWSVLQALSYEQYF
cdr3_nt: TGTGCCTGGAGTGTGTTACAGGCCCTCTCCTACGAGCAGTACTTC

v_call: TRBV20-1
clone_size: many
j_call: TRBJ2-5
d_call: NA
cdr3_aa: CSEGPEETQYF
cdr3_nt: TGCAGTGAAGGCCCCGAGGAGACCCAGTACTTC

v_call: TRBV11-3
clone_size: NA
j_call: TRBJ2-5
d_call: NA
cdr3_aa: CASSPVTTTQYF
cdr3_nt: TGTGCCAGCAGCCCCGTGACAACGACCCAGTACTTC

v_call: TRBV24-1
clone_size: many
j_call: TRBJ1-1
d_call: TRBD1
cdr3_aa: CATRRLGGASDTEAFF
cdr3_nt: TGTGCCACCAGGAGACTAGGGGGCGCTTCGGACACTGAAGCTTTCTTT

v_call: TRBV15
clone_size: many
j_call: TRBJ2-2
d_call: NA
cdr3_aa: CATSLNTGELFF
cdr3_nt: TGTGCCACCAGCCTGAACACCGGGGAGCTGTTTTTT

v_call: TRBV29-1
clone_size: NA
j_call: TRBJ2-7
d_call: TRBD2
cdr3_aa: CSVEGLAGGLNEQYF
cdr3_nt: TGCAGCGTTGAGGGGCTAGCGGGAGGGCTCAACGAGCAGTACTTC

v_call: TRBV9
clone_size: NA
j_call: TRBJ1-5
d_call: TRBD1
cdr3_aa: CASSVGTGGSQPQHF
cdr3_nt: TGTGCCAGCAGCGTAGGTACAGGGGGCAGTCAGCCCCAGCATTTT

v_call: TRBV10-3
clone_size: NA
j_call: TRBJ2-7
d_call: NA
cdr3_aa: CAISARVTSSYEQYF
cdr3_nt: TGTGCCATCAGTGCTAGGGTCACTAGCAGCTACGAGCAGTACTTC

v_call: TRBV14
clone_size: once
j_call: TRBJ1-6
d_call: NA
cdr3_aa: CASSQVSGRGSYNSPLHF
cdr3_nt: TGTGCCAGCAGCCAAGTTAGCGGGAGAGGATCCTATAATTCACCCCTCCACTTT

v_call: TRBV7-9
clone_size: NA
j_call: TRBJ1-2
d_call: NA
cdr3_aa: CASSLLGRSGRYGYTF
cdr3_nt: TGTGCCAGCAGCTTACTCGGGAGGAGTGGTCGCTATGGCTACACCTTC